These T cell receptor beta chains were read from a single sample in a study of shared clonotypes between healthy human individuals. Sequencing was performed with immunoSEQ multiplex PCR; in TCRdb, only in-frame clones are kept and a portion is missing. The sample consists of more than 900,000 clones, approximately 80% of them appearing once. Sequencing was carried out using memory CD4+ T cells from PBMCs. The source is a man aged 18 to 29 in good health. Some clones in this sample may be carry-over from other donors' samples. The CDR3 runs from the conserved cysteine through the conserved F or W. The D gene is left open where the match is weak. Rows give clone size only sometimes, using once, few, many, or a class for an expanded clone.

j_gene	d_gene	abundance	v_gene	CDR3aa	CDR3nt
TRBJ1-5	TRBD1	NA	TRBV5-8	CASSLDRVPNQPQHF	TGTGCCAGCAGCCTCGACAGGGTACCTAATCAGCCCCAGCATTTT
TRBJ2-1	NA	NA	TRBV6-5	CASSPRVPARNEQFF	TGTGCCAGCAGCCCCAGGGTCCCAGCCCGTAATGAGCAGTTCTTC
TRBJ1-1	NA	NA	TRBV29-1	CSVKGSRDTEAFF	TGCAGCGTCAAGGGGAGTCGGGACACTGAAGCTTTCTTT
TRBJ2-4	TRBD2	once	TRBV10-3	CAISESKLAGGAAGIAKNIQYF	TGTGCCATCAGTGAGTCGAAACTAGCGGGAGGCGCGGCAGGTATAGCCAAAAACATTCAGTACTTC
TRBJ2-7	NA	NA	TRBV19	CASSNRRGDEQYF	TGTGCCAGTAGTAACAGGAGGGGGGACGAGCAGTACTTC
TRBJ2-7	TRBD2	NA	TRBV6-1	CASSQGTAGGHYEQYF	TGTGCCAGCAGTCAAGGGACAGCGGGAGGACACTACGAGCAGTACTTC
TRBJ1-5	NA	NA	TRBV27	CASRWRTWDSNQPQHF	TGTGCCAGCAGGTGGAGGACTTGGGATAGCAATCAGCCCCAGCATTTT
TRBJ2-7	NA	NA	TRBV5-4	CASSSTATYEQYF	TGTGCCAGCAGCTCGACGGCAACCTACGAGCAGTACTTC
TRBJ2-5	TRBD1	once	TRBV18	CASSPRGTGSSETQYF	TGTGCCAGCTCACCACGGGGGACAGGGTCTTCGGAGACCCAGTACTTC
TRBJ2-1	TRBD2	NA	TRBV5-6	CASSEGTSGGNEQFF	TGTGCCAGCAGCGAAGGGACTAGCGGGGGCAATGAGCAGTTCTTC
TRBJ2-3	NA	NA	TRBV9	CASSVRTDTQYF	TGTGCCAGCAGCGTGCGCACAGATACGCAGTATTTT
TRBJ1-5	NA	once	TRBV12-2	CASRSTEGPNQPQHF	TGTGCAAGTCGCTCCACTGAGGGGCCCAATCAGCCCCAGCATTTT
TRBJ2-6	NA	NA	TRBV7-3	CASSEGGLSGANVLTF	TGTGCCAGCAGTGAGGGCGGGCTCTCTGGGGCCAACGTCCTGACTTTC
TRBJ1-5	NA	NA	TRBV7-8	CASSLVGRTALYQPQHF	TGTGCCAGCAGCTTAGTAGGTCGGACAGCTCTTTATCAGCCCCAGCATTTT
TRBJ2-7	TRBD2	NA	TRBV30	CAWRFASGYEQYF	TGTGCCTGGAGGTTTGCTAGCGGCTACGAGCAGTACTTC
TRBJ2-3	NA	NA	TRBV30	CAWGRESGDTQYF	TGTGCCTGGGGCCGGGAAAGTGGCGATACGCAGTATTTT
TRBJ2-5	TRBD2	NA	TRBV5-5	CASSRSGNVEETQYF	TGTGCCAGCAGCCGTAGCGGGAACGTCGAGGAGACCCAGTACTTC
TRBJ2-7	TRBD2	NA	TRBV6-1	CASSETSGGWEEQYF	TGTGCCAGCAGTGAAACTAGCGGGGGGTGGGAGGAGCAGTACTTC
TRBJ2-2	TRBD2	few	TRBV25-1	CASPLERESGELFF	TGTGCCAGCCCGCTAGAGCGGGAGTCTGGGGAGCTGTTTTTT
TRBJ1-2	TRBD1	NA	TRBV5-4	CASSYRGSSYGYTF	TGTGCCAGCAGCTACAGGGGGTCCTCTTATGGCTACACCTTC
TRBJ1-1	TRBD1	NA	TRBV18	CASSVNLKQGDGTEAFF	TGTGCCAGCTCAGTTAATTTGAAACAGGGGGATGGTACTGAAGCTTTCTTT
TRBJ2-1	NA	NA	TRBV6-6	CASTSRRSSYNEQFF	TGTGCCAGCACATCTAGGCGGAGCTCCTACAATGAGCAGTTCTTC
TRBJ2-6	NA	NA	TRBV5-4	CASSLPGAGANVLTF	TGTGCCAGCAGCTTGCCGGGGGCCGGGGCCAACGTCCTGACTTTC
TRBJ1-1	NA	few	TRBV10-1	CASREDGNTEAFF	TGCGCCAGCAGAGAAGACGGGAACACTGAAGCTTTCTTT
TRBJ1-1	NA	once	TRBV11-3	CASSLNRYTEAFF	TGTGCCAGCAGCTTGAACCGGTACACTGAAGCTTTCTTT
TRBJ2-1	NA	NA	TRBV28	CASGFQRQDYNEQFF	TGTGCCAGCGGTTTCCAGAGACAGGATTACAATGAGCAGTTCTTC
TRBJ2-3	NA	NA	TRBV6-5	CASSLGPDTDTQYF	TGTGCCAGCAGTTTGGGACCCGACACAGATACGCAGTATTTT
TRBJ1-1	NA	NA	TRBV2	CASSNTPLGGGTEAFF	TGTGCCAGCAGTAACACCCCCCTAGGGGGGGGCACTGAAGCTTTCTTT
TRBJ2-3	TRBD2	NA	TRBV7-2	CASSSPSGPTNTQYF	TGTGCCAGCAGCTCACCTAGCGGCCCCACGAATACGCAGTATTTT
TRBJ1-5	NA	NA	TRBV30	CAWSKLDSNQPQHF	TGTGCCTGGAGTAAACTGGATAGCAATCAGCCCCAGCATTTT
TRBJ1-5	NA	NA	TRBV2	CASSEQDRNQPQHF	TGTGCCAGCAGTGAGCAGGACAGAAATCAGCCCCAGCATTTT
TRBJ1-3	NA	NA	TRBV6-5	CASRGRQTGNTIYF	TGTGCCAGCAGAGGCAGGCAAACTGGAAACACCATATATTTT
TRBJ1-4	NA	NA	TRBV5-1	CASRPAINEKLFF	TGCGCCAGCAGACCGGCCATTAATGAAAAACTGTTTTTT
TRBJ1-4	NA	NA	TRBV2	CASSEARNEKLFF	TGTGCCAGCAGTGAAGCTCGGAATGAAAAACTGTTTTTT
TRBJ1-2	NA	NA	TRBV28	CASRGSFGYTF	TGTGCCAGCAGGGGGAGTTTTGGCTACACCTTC
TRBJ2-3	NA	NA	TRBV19	CASSIGGALQDTQYF	TGTGCCAGTAGTATAGGGGGGGCTCTTCAAGATACGCAGTATTTT
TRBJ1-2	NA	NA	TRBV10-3	CAISGRNYGYTF	TGTGCCATCAGCGGACGGAACTATGGCTACACCTTC
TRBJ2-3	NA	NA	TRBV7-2	CASSFPTGSPQYF	TGTGCCAGCAGCTTCCCTACTGGCAGCCCGCAGTATTTT
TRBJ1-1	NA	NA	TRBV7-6	CASSLRGQRSTEAFF	TGTGCCAGCAGCTTAAGAGGACAGCGCTCCACTGAAGCTTTCTTT
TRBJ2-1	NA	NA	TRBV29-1	CSVDSSANEQFF	TGCAGCGTTGATTCTAGCGCCAATGAGCAGTTCTTC
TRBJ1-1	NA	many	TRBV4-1	CASSQDYGVTEAFF	TGCGCCAGCAGCCAAGATTACGGGGTAACTGAAGCTTTCTTT
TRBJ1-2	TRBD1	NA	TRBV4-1	CASSPSLRDRRYYGYTF	TGCGCCAGCAGCCCGTCTCTCCGGGACAGAAGATACTATGGCTACACCTTC
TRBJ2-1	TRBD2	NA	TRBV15	CATSRERTSGYNEQFF	TGTGCCACCAGCAGAGAAAGGACTAGCGGCTACAATGAGCAGTTCTTC
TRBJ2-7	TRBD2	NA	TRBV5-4	CASSFKPREPYEQYF	TGTGCCAGCAGCTTCAAACCGCGGGAGCCCTACGAGCAGTACTTC
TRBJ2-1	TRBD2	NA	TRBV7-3	CASSLGTSFEQFF	TGTGCCAGCAGCTTAGGGACTAGTTTCGAGCAGTTCTTC
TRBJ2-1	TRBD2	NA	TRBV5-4	CASSPGTSGHNEQFF	TGTGCCAGCAGCCCGGGAACTAGCGGTCACAATGAGCAGTTCTTC
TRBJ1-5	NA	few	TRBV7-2	CASSLDRAVQPQHF	TGTGCCAGCAGCTTAGACCGAGCAGTTCAGCCCCAGCATTTT
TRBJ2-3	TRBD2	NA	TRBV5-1	CASSSAGLALSDTQYF	TGCGCCAGCAGCTCAGCGGGACTAGCACTTTCAGATACGCAGTATTTT
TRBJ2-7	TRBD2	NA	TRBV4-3	CASSQNWGGGAPYEQYF	TGCGCCAGCAGCCAGAATTGGGGGGGAGGGGCTCCCTACGAGCAGTACTTC
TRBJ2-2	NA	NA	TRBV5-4	CASSLRIRGTGELFF	TGTGCCAGCAGCTTGAGAATCAGAGGCACCGGGGAGCTGTTTTTT
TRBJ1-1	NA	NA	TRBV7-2	CASSYDRATEAFF	TGTGCCAGCAGTTACGACCGAGCCACTGAAGCTTTCTTT
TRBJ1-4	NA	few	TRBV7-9	CASSFGQLGRATNEKLFF	TGTGCCAGCAGCTTCGGACAGCTGGGTAGGGCAACTAATGAAAAACTGTTTTTT
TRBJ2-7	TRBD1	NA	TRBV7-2	CASSFRQGEYEQYF	TGTGCCAGCAGCTTCCGACAGGGGGAGTACGAGCAGTACTTC
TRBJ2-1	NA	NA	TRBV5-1	CASRLRSGGGDEQFF	TGCGCCAGCAGGCTGCGATCTGGGGGTGGGGATGAGCAGTTCTTC
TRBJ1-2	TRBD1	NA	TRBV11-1	CASSSQGDDGYTF	TGTGCCAGCAGCTCCCAGGGGGATGATGGCTACACCTTC
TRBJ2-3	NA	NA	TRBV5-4	CASSLRSHQDTQYF	TGTGCCAGCAGCTTGCGGAGCCACCAAGATACGCAGTATTTT
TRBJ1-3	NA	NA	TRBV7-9	CASSRENTIYF	TGTGCCAGCAGCCGCGAGAACACCATATATTTT
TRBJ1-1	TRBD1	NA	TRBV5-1	CASSLPGATGLMNTEAFF	TGCGCCAGCAGCTTGCCGGGCGCGACAGGGCTAATGAACACTGAAGCTTTCTTT